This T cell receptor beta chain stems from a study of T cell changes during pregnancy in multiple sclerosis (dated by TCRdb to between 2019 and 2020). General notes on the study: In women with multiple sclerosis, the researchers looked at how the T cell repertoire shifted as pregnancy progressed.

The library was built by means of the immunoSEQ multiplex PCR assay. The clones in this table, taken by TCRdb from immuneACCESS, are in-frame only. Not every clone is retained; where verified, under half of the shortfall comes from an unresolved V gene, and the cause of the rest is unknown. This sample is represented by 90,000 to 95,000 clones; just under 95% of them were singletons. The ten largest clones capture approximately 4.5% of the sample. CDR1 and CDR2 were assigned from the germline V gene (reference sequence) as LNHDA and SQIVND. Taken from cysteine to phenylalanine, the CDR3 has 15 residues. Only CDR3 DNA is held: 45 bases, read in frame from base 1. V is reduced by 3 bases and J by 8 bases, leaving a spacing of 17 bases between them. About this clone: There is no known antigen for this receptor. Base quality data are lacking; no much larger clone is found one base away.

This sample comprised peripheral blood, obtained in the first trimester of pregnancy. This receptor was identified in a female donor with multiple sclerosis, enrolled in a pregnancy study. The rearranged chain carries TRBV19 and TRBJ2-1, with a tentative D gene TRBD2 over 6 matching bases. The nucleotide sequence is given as TGTGCCAGTAGTATCCCTAGCGCCAACGGGGATGAGCAGTTCTTC. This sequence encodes CASSIPSANGDEQFF.